This T cell receptor (beta chain) was identified during a study of blood T cell repertoires in COVID-19. The CDR3 has 15 residues. V lost 0 bases and J lost 0, with 7 bases in between. Germline CDR1 is SGHRS and CDR2 is YFSETQ. This clone is a singleton in its sample. Using immunoSEQ multiplex PCR, the repertoire was profiled, and TCRdb retains in-frame clones only, with some absent. The sample lists 250,000 to 350,000 clones, about nine tenths occurring once. The TCR comes from a woman between 18 and 30 years old who had recovered from COVID-19. The chain carries TRBV5-1 and TRBJ2-1; D gene ambiguous. The source material was PBMCs or T cells enriched from blood (not recorded which). CDR3 DNA: TGCGCCAGCAGCTTGGGCGGAGTCTCCTACAATGAGCAGTTCTTC. It is translated as CASSLGGVSYNEQFF.